Below, 5 T cell receptor beta chains from the same sample are listed, as sequenced in a study of post-analysis software for immune sequencing data. Unique molecular identifiers tagged the TCR beta cDNA libraries. One entry per CDR3 protein, called by TCRdb with MiXCR from the PCR reads. The data contain 160,000 or so distinct CDR3 sequences, around 36% of them seen just once; the ten biggest clones take up under 30%. Sequencing was performed on blood, taken after autologous hematopoietic stem cell transplantation. The receptor set was obtained from a girl aged 5 to 17 with multiple sclerosis.

The chain joins TRBV7-9 to TRBJ1-1; weak D call: TRBD1 (6 bases). V gave up 8 bases and J gave up 5 bases, with 18 bases separating them. The CDR3 totals 14 residues. Germline V gene sequence: CDR1 SEHNR, CDR2 FQNEAQ (reference sequence). CDR3 loop: CASGGGRAGTEAFF. The CDR3 nucleotides read TGTGCCAGCGGGGGGGGCAGGGCGGGTACTGAAGCTTTCTTT.

The chain is built from TRBV20-1 and TRBJ1-2, with 9 bases fitting TRBD1. Germline V gene lookup returns CDR1 DFQATT and CDR2 SNEGSKA (reference sequence). With V trimmed by 3 bases and J by 1 base, 6 bases remained unmatched. The CDR3 spans 15 residues. Here the CDR3 reads CSARDRGNLNYGYTF. CDR3 DNA: TGCAGTGCTAGGGACAGGGGAAACCTTAACTATGGCTACACCTTC.

J is TRBJ2-3 and V is TRBV28, with 7 bases lining up with TRBD1. Trimming removed 10 bases from V and 6 bases from J; junction bases left unmatched: 10. The CDR3 is made up of 13 amino acids. Germline V gene sequence: CDR1 MDHEN, CDR2 SYDVKM. CDR3 bases: TGTGCCACCAGGACAGGCTCAACGGATACGCAGTATTTT. Translation gives CATRTGSTDTQYF.

The J gene is TRBJ2-1, the V gene TRBV12-3 or TRBV12-4; D not certain. This CDR3 has 15 residues. Trimming removed 1 base at V and 3 bases at J, with 10 bases between. The CDR3 coding sequence is TGTGCCAGCAGTTTAGATGGCGGAAACTACAATGAGCAGTTCTTC. Amino acid sequence: CASSLDGGNYNEQFF.

This rearrangement joins TRBV3-1 to TRBJ2-3, with a weak D call TRBD2 (6 bases). Germline loops: CDR1 LGHDT, CDR2 YNNKEL (reference sequence). This CDR3 has 18 amino acids. Between the trimmed V and J ends, which lost 4 bases and 0 bases, there was a span of 20 bases. In DNA form, the CDR3 reads TGTGCCAGCAGCCCCGGGGGTAGGCTGACCTCCAGCACAGATACGCAGTATTTT. This codes for CASSPGGRLTSSTDTQYF.